These T cell receptor beta chains were read from a single sample in a study of shared clonotypes between healthy human individuals. TCRdb's table, derived via immunoSEQ multiplex PCR, lists solely in-frame clones and lacks some. Here the sample spans under 2,000,000 clones, about 95% being singletons. The sample consisted of naive CD8+ T cells sorted from blood. These receptors were taken from a man between 18 and 29 years old in good health. CDR3s include the opening cysteine and the closing phenylalanine or tryptophan. The D gene is left open where the match is weak. Not all rows give a size; the values are once, few, many and, for expanded clones, a class.

TRBJ2-1 TRBD2 TRBV27 - CASSLGGLAGEQFF TGTGCCAGCAGTTTAGGGGGACTAGCCGGTGAGCAGTTCTTC
TRBJ2-1 - TRBV18 - CASSVTGTDPSYNEQFF TGTGCCAGCTCAGTAACTGGGACTGACCCTTCCTACAATGAGCAGTTCTTC
TRBJ1-1 TRBD1 TRBV7-9 - CASSLFQGGTEAFF TGTGCCAGCAGCCTATTCCAGGGGGGCACTGAAGCTTTCTTT
TRBJ2-3 - TRBV5-6 once CASSLSEDTQYF TGTGCCAGCAGCTTGTCGGAAGATACGCAGTATTTT
TRBJ1-2 - TRBV30 - CAWTRRGTNYGYTF TGTGCCTGGACCCGGCGCGGGACTAACTATGGCTACACCTTC
TRBJ2-7 TRBD1 TRBV4-1 - CASSRGRGLDYEQYF TGCGCCAGCAGCCGCGGTAGGGGGCTCGACTACGAGCAGTACTTC
TRBJ2-2 - TRBV6-5 - CASSYQPGHDTGELFF TGTGCCAGCAGTTACCAACCGGGACACGACACCGGGGAGCTGTTTTTT
TRBJ2-2 TRBD2 TRBV19 - CATQRENTGELFF TGTGCCACCCAGCGGGAGAACACCGGGGAGCTGTTTTTT
TRBJ2-1 - TRBV11-2 - CASSLSHEQFF TGTGCCAGCAGCTTATCCCATGAGCAGTTCTTC
TRBJ1-6 TRBD1 TRBV19 - CASTEGQGNSPLHF TGTGCCAGTACCGAGGGACAGGGTAATTCACCCCTCCACTTT
TRBJ2-1 - TRBV5-1 - CASSPTGRQDEQFF TGCGCCAGCAGCCCCACAGGGAGGCAGGATGAGCAGTTCTTC
TRBJ2-3 - TRBV28 - CASSLGGSTDTQYF TGTGCCAGCAGTTTAGGGGGTAGCACAGATACGCAGTATTTT
TRBJ1-6 TRBD1 TRBV14 - CASSQDLRDRGLYNSPLHF TGTGCCAGCAGCCAAGATCTACGGGACAGGGGCCTTTATAATTCACCCCTCCACTTT
TRBJ2-7 - TRBV6-5 - CASSYNPDDEQYF TGTGCCAGCAGTTACAACCCAGACGACGAGCAGTACTTC
TRBJ2-7 - TRBV4-1 - CASSPLLRDYEQYF TGCGCCAGCAGCCCACTGTTAAGGGACTACGAGCAGTACTTC
TRBJ2-2 TRBD2 TRBV5-1 - CASSLSSGRALFGELFF TGCGCCAGCAGCTTGTCTAGCGGGAGGGCCCTTTTCGGGGAGCTGTTTTTT
TRBJ2-2 - TRBV7-9 - CASSRPGGQGTGELFF TGTGCCAGCAGTCGACCAGGAGGCCAGGGGACCGGGGAGCTGTTTTTT
TRBJ2-5 - TRBV7-7 - CASSLVPQETQYF TGTGCTAGCAGCTTAGTCCCACAAGAGACCCAGTACTTC
TRBJ1-4 - TRBV9 - CASSASGATNEKLFF TGTGCCAGCAGCGCGTCAGGGGCAACTAATGAAAAACTGTTTTTT
TRBJ2-7 - TRBV7-8 - CASSLRQTYEQYF TGTGCCAGCAGCTTACGACAGACCTACGAGCAGTACTTC
TRBJ1-1 TRBD1 TRBV15 - CATSRSASGGEAFF TGTGCCACCAGCAGAAGCGCCTCAGGGGGTGAAGCTTTCTTT
TRBJ2-2 - TRBV9 - CASSVNRDSPNTGELFF TGTGCCAGCAGCGTAAACCGGGACTCCCCGAACACCGGGGAGCTGTTTTTT
TRBJ1-2 - TRBV6-1 - CASSEVGSIYGYTF TGTGCCAGCAGTGAAGTAGGTAGCATCTATGGCTACACCTTC
TRBJ2-3 - TRBV27 - CATSLTDSLPFTQYF TGTGCCACCTCGCTTACAGATTCTCTTCCCTTTACGCAGTATTTT
TRBJ1-4 TRBD1 TRBV5-8 - CASSLGQGGEEKLFF TGTGCCAGCAGCTTGGGACAGGGGGGAGAAGAAAAACTGTTTTTT
TRBJ2-5 - TRBV6-1 - CASSEEGWGLRREGGETQYF TGTGCCAGCAGTGAAGAAGGGTGGGGTCTCAGGCGGGAAGGTGGAGAGACCCAGTACTTC
TRBJ2-2 - TRBV10-2 - CASIGAGELFF TGCGCCAGCATAGGGGCCGGGGAGCTGTTTTTT
TRBJ2-2 - TRBV7-9 - CASSYQNGELFF TGTGCCAGCAGCTACCAGAACGGGGAGCTGTTTTTT
TRBJ2-7 - TRBV6-5 - CASSYQSTSYEQYF TGTGCCAGCAGTTACCAATCGACTAGCTACGAGCAGTACTTC
TRBJ2-5 TRBD1 TRBV9 - CASSPNRDRGRETQYF TGTGCCAGCAGCCCCAACCGGGACAGGGGCAGAGAGACCCAGTACTTC
TRBJ1-5 - TRBV6-6 once CASSTAPDNQPQHF TGTGCCAGCAGTACCGCCCCTGACAATCAGCCCCAGCATTTT